This section outlines one T cell receptor beta chain sequence together with its context. As yet, its antigen is unknown. In germline, CDR1 is LGHNA, CDR2 YNFKEQ. CDR3 length: 15 residues. V was pared by 3 bases and J by 0 bases, with 11 bases between. TCRdb's table, derived via immunoSEQ multiplex PCR, lists solely in-frame clones and lacks some. Here the sample spans tens of thousands of clones, 70% to 85% being singletons. The sample is drawn from a study of lymphopenia after photon versus proton radiotherapy. Study findings and constraints: Only patients who died were analyzed for survival; proton advantage is unproven. Under photons, naive T cells and diversity fell while effector/memory populations rose. A bigger post-nadir fall in TCR diversity correlated inversely with survival time in deceased patients. Post-nadir diversity loss with photons came from oligoclonal expansion, particularly CD8+ Temra cells.

The TCR sequence derives from a woman in her sixties or seventies with pancreatic cancer. The specimen comprised peripheral blood, sampled from a patient treated with proton-based radiotherapy. The chain couples TRBV4-2 to TRBJ1-1, with D possibly TRBD1 on 6 matching bases. CDR3 nucleotide sequence: TGTGCCAGCAGCCACCCCAGGGGCATGAACACTGAAGCTTTCTTT. Translating gives CASSHPRGMNTEAFF.